Each of the 19 T cell receptor beta chains below was sequenced from the same sample in a study of T cell responses to AZD1222 COVID-19 vaccine (dated by TCRdb to the early 2020s). The time point label on this specimen signifies: about 28 days (+/-7) after the second vaccine dose. Receptor amplification or capture employed the immunoSEQ multiplex PCR assay. TCRdb re-hosts the immuneACCESS table, in-frame sequences only. Its copies lack some clones; in the studies checked, an unresolved V gene accounts for under half of them, and the cause for the rest is not known. The sample table lists around 120,000 clones, 90% to 95% of them with a count of one. Clones ranked in the top ten supply 4% to 6% of the sample. This specimen consisted of peripheral blood, obtained 28 days after the second AZD1222 dose. The receptors derive from an adult who received the AZD1222 COVID-19 vaccine.

The chain is built from TRBV7-9 and TRBJ1-5, with 10 bases aligning to TRBD1. The germline V gene encodes CDR1 SEHNR and CDR2 FQNEAQ (reference sequence). V dropped 1 base and J dropped 0; count of bases not matched to a gene: 6. CDR3 length: 18 residues. The CDR3 is CASSLGTGGGYSNQPQHF. Written as DNA, the CDR3 is TGTGCCAGCAGCTTAGGGACAGGGGGAGGATATAGCAATCAGCCCCAGCATTTT.

V is TRBV7-8 and J is TRBJ2-1, with 7 bases fitting TRBD1. Germline V gene lookup returns CDR1 SGHVS and CDR2 FQNEAQ. V shed 4 bases and J 0 bases; nucleotides not matched to a gene: 9. This CDR3 is 17 amino acids long. The chain's CDR3 is CASSSVPTGSSYNEQFF. As DNA, the CDR3 is TGTGCCAGCAGCTCGGTCCCGACAGGGAGCTCCTACAATGAGCAGTTCTTC.

CDR3 loop: CASSLGSTGPGETQYF. In DNA form, the CDR3 reads TGTGCCAGCAGCTTAGGGTCGACAGGGCCGGGGGAGACCCAGTACTTC. This chain links TRBV5-4 with TRBJ2-5; 7 bases are a match to TRBD1. Germline values: CDR1 SGHNT, CDR2 YYREEE (reference sequence). The CDR3 spans 16 residues. Trimming cost V 2 bases and J 5 bases; bases outside gene matches: 12.

The chain uses TRBV9 and TRBJ2-2; D is unresolved. V was pared by 0 bases and J by 5 bases, with 5 bases between. The CDR3 is 13 residues long. CDR1 and CDR2 from the germline V gene are SGDLS and YYNGEE. CDR3 region: CASSVDLTGELFF. The DNA of the CDR3 is TGTGCCAGCAGCGTAGATTTAACCGGGGAGCTGTTTTTT.

V is TRBV7-8 and J is TRBJ2-1, with 14 nucleotides matching TRBD2. Trimming removed 4 bases from V and 8 bases from J; junction bases left unmatched: 7. The CDR3 is 16 amino acids. Germline V gene sequence: CDR1 SGHVS, CDR2 FQNEAQ. The CDR3, as DNA: TGTGCCAGCAGCTCTACCGGGACTAGCGGGAGTTATGAGCAGTTCTTC. As protein: CASSSTGTSGSYEQFF.

The chain combines TRBV27 with TRBJ1-5; D gene unclear. The CDR3 consists of 16 residues. V lost 5 bases and J lost 0, with 14 bases in between. In germline, CDR1 is MNHEY, CDR2 SMNVEV (reference sequence). CDR3 sequence (DNA): TGTGCCAGCAGTCCATCCCTGGGAGATAGCAATCAGCCCCAGCATTTT. Protein: CASSPSLGDSNQPQHF.

The chain joins TRBV5-1 to TRBJ2-1, with D hard to call. V lost 6 bases and J lost 0, with 10 bases in between. Germline-derived CDR1 and CDR2 are SGHRS and YFSETQ. The CDR3 covers 14 residues. CDR3 DNA sequence: TGCGCCAGCATGCCCTCGAGCTCCTACAATGAGCAGTTCTTC. Translation: CASMPSSSYNEQFF.

J is TRBJ2-1 and V is TRBV27; 7 bases fit TRBD2. This CDR3 comprises 15 residues. CDR1 is MNHEY and CDR2 is SMNVEV in the germline V gene (reference sequence). V lost 7 bases, J lost 0 bases, and 6 bases stayed unmatched. The CDR3 region has the DNA TGTGCCAGCACCCCGCGGACTAGCTCCTACAATGAGCAGTTCTTC. It translates to CASTPRTSSYNEQFF.

The chain employs TRBV7-7 and TRBJ2-1; D is possibly TRBD2 (5 bases). CDR1 and CDR2 from the germline V gene are SSHAT and FNYEAQ (reference sequence). The CDR3 loop spans 15 amino acids. V lost 1 base and J lost 2, with 9 bases in between. The CDR3 loop reads CASSLESGTYNEQFF. For the CDR3, the DNA is TGTGCCAGCAGCTTAGAGAGCGGTACCTACAATGAGCAGTTCTTC.

The chain carries TRBV7-9 and TRBJ2-3, with 8 bases fitting TRBD1. The CDR3 spans 13 residues. Looked up from germline, CDR1 is SEHNR and CDR2 is FQNEAQ (reference sequence). Trimming took 2 bases from V and 6 from J; bases not matched to a gene: 1. The CDR3 DNA reads as TGTGCCAGCAGCTTACAGGGGGCGGATACGCAGTATTTT. The encoded protein is CASSLQGADTQYF.

This clone was found once. The chain uses TRBV7-9 and TRBJ2-5; D is ambiguous. The CDR3 is 15 amino acids. Germline loops: CDR1 SEHNR, CDR2 FQNEAQ (reference sequence). Trimming left V 5 bases short and J 2 bases short, with 15 bases between. CDR3 DNA sequence: TGTGCCAGCAGCCAAAGTTTCCCGGAACAAGAGACCCAGTACTTC. Translating it yields CASSQSFPEQETQYF.

The chain employs TRBV7-8 and TRBJ1-3; no clear D. The CDR3 length is 15 residues. The germline gives CDR1 SGHVS, CDR2 FQNEAQ. Trimming removed 1 base at V and 0 bases at J, with 7 bases between. The CDR3 loop is CASSLGGDSGNTIYF. DNA of the CDR3: TGTGCCAGCAGCTTAGGCGGGGACTCTGGAAACACCATATATTTT.

This chain uses TRBV12-3 or TRBV12-4 with TRBJ2-7; D uncertain. The CDR3 consists of 13 residues. Trimming took off 5 bases at V and 1 base at J, with 9 bases between the two ends. CDR3 bases: TGTGCCAGCAGTCGAACCTCTTCCTACGAGCAGTACTTC. Translating it yields CASSRTSSYEQYF.

This clone was seen only once. This sequence joins TRBV7-8 and TRBJ2-3; 10 nucleotides match TRBD2. The J segment lost 2 bases and the V segment lost 5 bases, leaving 7 bases of the junction unmatched. There are 16 residues in the CDR3. Germline V gives CDR1 SGHVS, CDR2 FQNEAQ. The CDR3 DNA is TGTGCCAGCAGCCCCTTCACTAGCGGGAACACAGATACGCAGTATTTT. Translating gives CASSPFTSGNTDTQYF.

The V and J genes are TRBV7-8 and TRBJ1-1, with 8 bases fitting TRBD1. V dropped 0 bases and J dropped 1; count of bases not matched to a gene: 10. Germline assignment: CDR1 SGHVS and CDR2 FQNEAQ. The CDR3 spans 18 residues. CDR3 sequence reads: CASSLAPQGGKGNTEAFF. The CDR3 DNA is TGTGCCAGCAGCTTAGCCCCACAGGGGGGGAAGGGGAACACTGAAGCTTTCTTT.

This chain uses TRBV14 with TRBJ1-1; weak D call: TRBD1 (6 bases). The CDR3 sequence is 14 residues long. The germline V gene has CDR1 SGHDN and CDR2 FVKESK. Deletions cut 5 bases from V and 4 bases from J, with 14 bases between. The CDR3 protein is CASSAQGWGTEAFF. The CDR3 DNA reads TGTGCCAGCAGCGCACAGGGATGGGGCACTGAAGCTTTCTTT.

The genes are TRBV19 and TRBJ1-2, with TRBD1 matching over 7 bases. CDR1 and CDR2 from the germline V gene are LNHDA and SQIVND (reference sequence). The CDR3 is 14 residues long. The J segment lost 3 bases and the V segment lost 7 bases, leaving 8 bases of the junction unmatched. The CDR3 DNA sequence: TGTGCCAGTATCCCGTTCGGACAGGACTATGGCTACACCTTC. Protein sequence: CASIPFGQDYGYTF.

V and J are TRBV18 and TRBJ1-1; D ambiguous. Deletions cut 1 base from V and 1 base from J, with 10 bases between. CDR1 and CDR2 (germline): KGHSH, LQKENI. The CDR3 covers 15 residues. The CDR3, as DNA: TGTGCCAGCTCACCACGCTTAGTGCCGAACACTGAAGCTTTCTTT. Its protein is CASSPRLVPNTEAFF.

The V call is TRBV7-2, the J call TRBJ2-5; 7 bases match TRBD2. From germline, CDR1 is SGHTA and CDR2 FQGNSA. CDR3 length: 14 amino acids. J lost 5 bases, V lost 5 bases, and 8 bases had no gene match. CDR3 loop: CASSTHPGGETQYF. The CDR3 DNA is TGTGCCAGCAGCACCCACCCCGGGGGGGAGACCCAGTACTTC.